This T cell receptor (beta chain) stems from a study of blood T cell repertoires in COVID-19. How the authors handled the data: From reference gene primer amplification, estimates of nucleated cell counts were derived. Sequencing used immunoSEQ multiplex PCR; TCRdb keeps in-frame clones, though not all of them. V and J calls plus clone size are reproduced from that table; the DNA served to infer D and trimming. The repertoire holds over 90,000 clones, with roughly 90% as singletons. This sequence was found in a human donor in a cohort sampled during active COVID-19. Input material: peripheral blood.

CDR3 protein: CASSYLYQGSNYGYTF. For the CDR3, the DNA is TGTGCCAGCAGTTATCTATACCAGGGGTCCAACTATGGCTACACCTTC. V gene TRBV28 combines with J gene TRBJ1-2; D perhaps matches TRBD1 (6 bases). The CDR3 extends over 16 amino acids. The ends were cut back, 4 bases at V and 2 bases at J, with 17 bases in the middle. In germline, CDR1 is MDHEN, CDR2 SYDVKM.